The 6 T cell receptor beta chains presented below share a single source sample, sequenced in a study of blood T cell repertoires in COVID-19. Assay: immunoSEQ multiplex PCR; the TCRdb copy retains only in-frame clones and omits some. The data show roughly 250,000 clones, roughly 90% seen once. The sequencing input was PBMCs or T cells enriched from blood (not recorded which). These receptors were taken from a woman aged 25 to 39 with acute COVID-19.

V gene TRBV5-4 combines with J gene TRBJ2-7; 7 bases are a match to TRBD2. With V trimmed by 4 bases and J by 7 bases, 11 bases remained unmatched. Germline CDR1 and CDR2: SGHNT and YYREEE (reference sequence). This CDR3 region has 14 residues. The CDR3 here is CASSPVGGVGEQYF. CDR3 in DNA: TGTGCCAGCAGCCCTGTGGGGGGGGTAGGAGAGCAGTACTTC.

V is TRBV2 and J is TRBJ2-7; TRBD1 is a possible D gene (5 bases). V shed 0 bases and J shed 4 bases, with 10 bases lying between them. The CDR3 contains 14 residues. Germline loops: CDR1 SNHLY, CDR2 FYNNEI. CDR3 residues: CASSEALQGYEQYF. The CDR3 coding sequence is TGTGCCAGCAGTGAAGCGCTTCAGGGTTACGAGCAGTACTTC.

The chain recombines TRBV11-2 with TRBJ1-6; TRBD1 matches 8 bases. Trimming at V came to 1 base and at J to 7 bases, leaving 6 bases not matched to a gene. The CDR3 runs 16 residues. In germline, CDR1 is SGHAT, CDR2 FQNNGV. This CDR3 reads CASSLGQGAKNSPLHF. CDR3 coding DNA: TGTGCCAGCAGCTTAGGGCAGGGGGCAAAGAATTCACCCCTCCACTTT.

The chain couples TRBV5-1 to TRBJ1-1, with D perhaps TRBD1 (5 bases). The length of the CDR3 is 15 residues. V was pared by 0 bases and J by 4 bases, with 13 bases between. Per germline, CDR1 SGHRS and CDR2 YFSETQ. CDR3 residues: CASSLDRQPATEAFF. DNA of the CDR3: TGCGCCAGCAGCTTGGATAGACAGCCCGCCACTGAAGCTTTCTTT.

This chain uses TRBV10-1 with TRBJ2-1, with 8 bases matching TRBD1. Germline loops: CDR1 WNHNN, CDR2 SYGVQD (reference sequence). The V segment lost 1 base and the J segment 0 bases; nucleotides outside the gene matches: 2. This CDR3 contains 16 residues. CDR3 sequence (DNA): TGCGCCAGCAGTGAGTTCGGACAGGGCTCCTACAATGAGCAGTTCTTC. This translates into CASSEFGQGSYNEQFF.

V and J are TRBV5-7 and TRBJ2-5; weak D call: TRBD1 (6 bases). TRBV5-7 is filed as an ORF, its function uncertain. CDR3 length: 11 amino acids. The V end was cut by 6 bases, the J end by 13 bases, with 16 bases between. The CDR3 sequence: CASTHGDTWYF. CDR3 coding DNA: TGTGCCAGCACTCACGGGGACACGTGGTACTTC.